This T cell receptor beta chain comes out of a study of T-cell memory formation after mild COVID-19. Overall study findings and caveats: Still unconfirmed is whether the second-wave clones peaking on day 37 recognized SARS-CoV-2. Mainly CM and EM harbored the contracting CD4+ clones; mainly EMRA harbored the CD8+ ones. Contracting clones, day 15 to 85, had balanced CD4/CD8, and later expanders favored CD4+.

Many counts were recorded for this clonotype. The antigen is not known. Germline lookup yields CDR1 LGHNA and CDR2 YNFKEQ. The CDR3 is made up of 15 amino acids. V shed 0 bases and J shed 2 bases, with 9 bases lying between them. Researchers used 5'RACE with constant-segment primers to make TCR alpha and TCR beta cDNA libraries that carry sample barcodes and UMIs. TCRdb called the 5' RACE reads again in MiXCR, with one record for every CDR3 protein. In the table there are about 430,000 distinct CDR3 sequences, more than 15% of which are singletons. Material: PBMCs or a T cell subset sorted from them (not recorded which). The sequence was obtained from a man aged 18 to 30 who had mild COVID-19 (a few samples of this study predate the infection). Cell type and time point are not known. The gene calls are TRBV4-2 and TRBJ2-3; maybe TRBD1 (6 bases). CDR3 protein: CASSQEGGPTDTQYF. DNA for the CDR3: TGTGCCAGCAGCCAAGAAGGGGGACCCACAGATACGCAGTATTTT.